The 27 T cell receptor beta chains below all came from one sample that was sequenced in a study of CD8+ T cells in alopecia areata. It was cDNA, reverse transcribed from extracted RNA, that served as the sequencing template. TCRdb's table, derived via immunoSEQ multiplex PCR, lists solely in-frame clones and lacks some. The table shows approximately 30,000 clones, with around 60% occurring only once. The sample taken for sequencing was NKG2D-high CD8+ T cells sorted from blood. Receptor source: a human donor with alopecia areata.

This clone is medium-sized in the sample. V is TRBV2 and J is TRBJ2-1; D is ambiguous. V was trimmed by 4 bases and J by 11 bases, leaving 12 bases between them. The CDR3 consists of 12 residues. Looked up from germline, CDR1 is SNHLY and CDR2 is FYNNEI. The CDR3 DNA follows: TGTGCCAGCAGTGGGTTTGAAACCCAGCAGTTCTTC. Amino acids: CASSGFETQQFF.

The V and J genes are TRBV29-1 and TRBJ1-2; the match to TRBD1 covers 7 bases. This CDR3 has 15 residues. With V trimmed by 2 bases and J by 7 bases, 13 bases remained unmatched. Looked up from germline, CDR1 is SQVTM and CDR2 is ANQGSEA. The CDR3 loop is CSVEFPGGTAPGYTF. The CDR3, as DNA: TGCAGCGTTGAATTCCCAGGGGGTACGGCGCCTGGCTACACCTTC.

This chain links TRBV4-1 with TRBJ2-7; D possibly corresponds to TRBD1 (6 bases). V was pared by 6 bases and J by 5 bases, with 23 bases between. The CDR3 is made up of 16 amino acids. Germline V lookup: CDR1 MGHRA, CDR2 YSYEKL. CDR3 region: CASSPPGGDRQDEQYF. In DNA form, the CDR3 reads TGCGCCAGCAGTCCACCTGGGGGCGACCGACAAGACGAGCAGTACTTC.

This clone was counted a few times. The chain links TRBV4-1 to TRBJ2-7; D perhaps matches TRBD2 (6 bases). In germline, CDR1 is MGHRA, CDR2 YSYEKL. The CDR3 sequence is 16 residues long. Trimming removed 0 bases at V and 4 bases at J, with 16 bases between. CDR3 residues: CASSQEFGGVVYEQYF. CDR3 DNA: TGCGCCAGCAGCCAAGAGTTCGGGGGAGTAGTGTACGAGCAGTACTTC.

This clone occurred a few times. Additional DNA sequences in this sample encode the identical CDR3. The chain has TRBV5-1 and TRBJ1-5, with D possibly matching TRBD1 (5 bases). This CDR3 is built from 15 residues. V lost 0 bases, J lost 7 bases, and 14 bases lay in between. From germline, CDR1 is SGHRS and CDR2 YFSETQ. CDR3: CASSLEAGSGQPQHF. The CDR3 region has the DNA TGCGCCAGCAGCTTGGAGGCAGGGTCCGGGCAGCCCCAGCATTTT.

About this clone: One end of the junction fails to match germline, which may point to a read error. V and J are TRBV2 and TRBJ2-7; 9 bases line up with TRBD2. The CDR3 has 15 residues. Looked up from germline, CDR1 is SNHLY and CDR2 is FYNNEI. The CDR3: CASREGAGGYYEQYF. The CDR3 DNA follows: TGTGCCAGCAGGGAAGGAGCGGGAGGATACTACGAGCAGTACTTC.

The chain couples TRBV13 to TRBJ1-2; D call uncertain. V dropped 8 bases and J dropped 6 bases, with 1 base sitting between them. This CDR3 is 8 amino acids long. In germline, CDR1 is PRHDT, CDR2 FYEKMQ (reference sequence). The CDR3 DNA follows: TGTGCCAGCGATGGCTACACCTTC. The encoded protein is CASDGYTF.

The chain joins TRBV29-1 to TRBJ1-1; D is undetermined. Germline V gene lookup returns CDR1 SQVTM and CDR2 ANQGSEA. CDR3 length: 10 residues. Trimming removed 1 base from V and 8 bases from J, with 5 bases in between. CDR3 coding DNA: TGCAGCGTTGAAGGAGAGGAAGCTTTCTTT. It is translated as CSVEGEEAFF.

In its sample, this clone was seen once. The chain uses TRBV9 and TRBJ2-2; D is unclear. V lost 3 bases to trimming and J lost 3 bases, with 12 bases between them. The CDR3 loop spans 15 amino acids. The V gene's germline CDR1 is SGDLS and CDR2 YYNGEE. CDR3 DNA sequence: TGTGCCAGCAGCGGACCGAATGGGGACACCGGGGAGCTGTTTTTT. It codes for CASSGPNGDTGELFF. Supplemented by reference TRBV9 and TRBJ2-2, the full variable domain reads DSGVTQTPKHLITATGQRVTLRCSPRSGDLSVYWYQQSLDQGLQFLIQYYNGEERAKGNILERFSAQQFPDLHSELNLSSLELGDSALYFCASSGPNGDTGELFFGEGSRLTVL.

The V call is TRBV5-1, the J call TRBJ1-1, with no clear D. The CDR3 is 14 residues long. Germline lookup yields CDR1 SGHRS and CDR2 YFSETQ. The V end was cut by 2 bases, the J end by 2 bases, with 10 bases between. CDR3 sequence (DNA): TGCGCCAGCAGCTTTTGGGAAATCAACACTGAAGCTTTCTTT. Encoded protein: CASSFWEINTEAFF.

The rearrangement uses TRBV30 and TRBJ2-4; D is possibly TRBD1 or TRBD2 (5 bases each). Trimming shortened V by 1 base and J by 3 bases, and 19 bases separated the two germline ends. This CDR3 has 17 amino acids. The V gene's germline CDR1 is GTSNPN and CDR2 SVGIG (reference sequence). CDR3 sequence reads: CAWSGVDSTRDKNIQYF. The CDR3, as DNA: TGTGCCTGGAGTGGGGTAGACAGCACTAGGGACAAAAACATTCAGTACTTC.

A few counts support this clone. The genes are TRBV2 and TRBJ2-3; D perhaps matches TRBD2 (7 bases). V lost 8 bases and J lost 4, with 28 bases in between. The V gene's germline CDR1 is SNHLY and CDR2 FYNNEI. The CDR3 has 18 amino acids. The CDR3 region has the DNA TGTGCCAGCGTTAACGTGGGGGCGGGAGCTCCTACGGCAGATACGCAGTATTTT. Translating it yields CASVNVGAGAPTADTQYF.

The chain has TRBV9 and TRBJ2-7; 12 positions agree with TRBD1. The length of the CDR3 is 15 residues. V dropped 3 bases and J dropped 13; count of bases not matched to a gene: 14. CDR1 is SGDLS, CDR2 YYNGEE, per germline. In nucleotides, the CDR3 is TGTGCCAGCAGCGCCGGGACAGGGGGCTTGGAGCGGCAATACTTC. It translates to CASSAGTGGLERQYF.

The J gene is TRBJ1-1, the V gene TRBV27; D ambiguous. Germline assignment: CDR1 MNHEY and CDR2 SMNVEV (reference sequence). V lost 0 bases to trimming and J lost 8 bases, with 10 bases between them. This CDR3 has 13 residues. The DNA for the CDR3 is TGTGCCAGCAGTTTATCAGGGCCCGCGGAAGCTTTCTTT. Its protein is CASSLSGPAEAFF.

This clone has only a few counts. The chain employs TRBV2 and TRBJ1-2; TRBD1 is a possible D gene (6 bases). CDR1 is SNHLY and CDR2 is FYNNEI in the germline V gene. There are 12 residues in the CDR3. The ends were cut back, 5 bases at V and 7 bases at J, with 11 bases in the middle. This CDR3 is CASSLGGVGYTF. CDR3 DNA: TGTGCCAGCAGTTTAGGGGGTGTTGGCTACACCTTC.

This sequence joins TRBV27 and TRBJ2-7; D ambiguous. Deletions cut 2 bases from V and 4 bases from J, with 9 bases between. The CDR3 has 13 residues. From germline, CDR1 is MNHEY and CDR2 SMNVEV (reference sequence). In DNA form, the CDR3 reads TGTGCCAGCAGTTTAAGACCAGAATACGAGCAGTACTTC. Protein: CASSLRPEYEQYF.

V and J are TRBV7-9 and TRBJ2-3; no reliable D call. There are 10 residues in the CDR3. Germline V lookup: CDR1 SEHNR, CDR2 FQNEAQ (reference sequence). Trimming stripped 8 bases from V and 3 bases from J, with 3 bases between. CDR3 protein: CASRTDTQYF. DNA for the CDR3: TGTGCCAGCCGGACAGATACGCAGTATTTT. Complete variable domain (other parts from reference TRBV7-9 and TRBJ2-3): DTGVSQNPRHKITKRGQNVTFRCDPISEHNRLYWYRQTLGQGPEFLTYFQNEAQLEKSRLLSDRFSAERPKGSFSTLEIQRTEQGDSAMYLCASRTDTQYFGPGTRLTVL.

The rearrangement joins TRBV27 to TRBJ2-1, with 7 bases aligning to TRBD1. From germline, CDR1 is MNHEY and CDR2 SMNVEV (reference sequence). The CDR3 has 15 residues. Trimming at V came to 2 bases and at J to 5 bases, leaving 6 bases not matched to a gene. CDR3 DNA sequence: TGTGCCAGCAGTTTAATGGGACAGAGAAACAATGAGCAGTTCTTC. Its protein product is CASSLMGQRNNEQFF.

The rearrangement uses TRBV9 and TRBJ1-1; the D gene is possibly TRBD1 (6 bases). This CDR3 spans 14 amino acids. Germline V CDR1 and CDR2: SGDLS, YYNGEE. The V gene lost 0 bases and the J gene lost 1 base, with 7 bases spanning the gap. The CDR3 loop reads CASSVEGGNTEAFF. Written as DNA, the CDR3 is TGTGCCAGCAGCGTAGAGGGGGGGAACACTGAAGCTTTCTTT.

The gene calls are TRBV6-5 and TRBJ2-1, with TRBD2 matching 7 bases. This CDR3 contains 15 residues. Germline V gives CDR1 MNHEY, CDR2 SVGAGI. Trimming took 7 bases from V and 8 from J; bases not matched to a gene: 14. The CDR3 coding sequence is TGTGCCAGCACGTTGGCCGCGGGAGATAGTGATGAGCAGTTCTTC. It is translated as CASTLAAGDSDEQFF.

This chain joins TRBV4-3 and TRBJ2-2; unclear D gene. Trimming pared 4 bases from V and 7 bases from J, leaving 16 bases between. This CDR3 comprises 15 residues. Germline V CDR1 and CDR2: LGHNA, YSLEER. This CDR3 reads CASSLWISGGGELFF. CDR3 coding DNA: TGCGCCAGCAGCCTATGGATTTCCGGCGGCGGGGAGCTGTTTTTT.

The CDR3 DNA follows: TGCAGCGTTGTACACAGAGGACCGCCGAACACTGAAGCTTTCTTT. The encoded protein is CSVVHRGPPNTEAFF. This chain links TRBV29-1 with TRBJ1-1; D gene ambiguous. V shed 4 bases and J shed 1 base, with 16 bases lying between them. The CDR3 is made up of 15 amino acids. Germline CDR1 is SQVTM and CDR2 is ANQGSEA.

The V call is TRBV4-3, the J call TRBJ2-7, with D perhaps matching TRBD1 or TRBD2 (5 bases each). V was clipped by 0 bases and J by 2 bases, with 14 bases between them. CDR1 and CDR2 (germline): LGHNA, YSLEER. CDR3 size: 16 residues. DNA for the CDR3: TGCGCCAGCAGCCAAGAGTGGGGGACGCTAGCCTACGAGCAGTACTTC. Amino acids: CASSQEWGTLAYEQYF.

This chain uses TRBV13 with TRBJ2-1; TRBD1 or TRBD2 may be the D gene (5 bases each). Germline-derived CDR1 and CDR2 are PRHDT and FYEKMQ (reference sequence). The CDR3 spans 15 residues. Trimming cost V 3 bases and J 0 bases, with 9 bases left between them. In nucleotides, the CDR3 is TGTGCCAGCAGCTTGGGACGAAGCTCCTACAATGAGCAGTTCTTC. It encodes CASSLGRSSYNEQFF.

The CDR3 sequence: CASSQTSDRGENYNEQFF. As DNA, the CDR3 is TGTGCCAGCAGCCAAACTTCGGACCGTGGGGAGAACTACAATGAGCAGTTCTTC. This chain connects TRBV4-2 to TRBJ2-1, with D perhaps TRBD2 (5 bases). Germline V gene sequence: CDR1 LGHNA, CDR2 YNFKEQ. Trimming stripped 2 bases from V and 3 bases from J, with 20 bases between. The length of the CDR3 is 18 residues.

The CDR3 DNA reads as TGTGCCAGCAGTTACTCAAGTGAATATGAGCAGTTCTTC. Protein product: CASSYSSEYEQFF. The chain employs TRBV6-6 and TRBJ2-1; D gene ambiguous. Germline values: CDR1 MNHNY, CDR2 SVGAGI (reference sequence). This CDR3 has 13 residues. V lost 0 bases and J 8 bases, leaving 8 bases between the germline ends.

This CDR3 is CASSLGDVSGELFF. The CDR3 nucleotides are TGCGCCAGCAGCTTGGGGGACGTTTCTGGGGAGCTGTTTTTT. This sequence joins TRBV5-1 and TRBJ2-2; TRBD1 or TRBD2 may be the D gene (5 bases each). V was trimmed by 0 bases and J by 8 bases, leaving 11 bases between them. The CDR3 has 14 amino acids. In germline, CDR1 is SGHRS, CDR2 YFSETQ.